Sequencing of this T cell receptor beta chain was carried out in a study of blood T cell repertoires in COVID-19. Study overall: There were acute and convalescent COVID-19 samples, and they came from the United States, Italy and Spain. Nucleic acid was either cDNA or gDNA, and it came from T cells, B-cell-depleted T cells, or PBMCs.

V was shortened by 2 bases and J by 0 bases, with 14 bases between the two germline ends. The CDR3 consists of 16 residues. Germline V gives CDR1 MDHEN, CDR2 SYDVKM. Authors' data handling: Counts of nucleated cells, estimated from reference gene primer amplification, were obtained. Libraries were prepared by immunoSEQ multiplex PCR; TCRdb keeps only in-frame clonotypes and omits some of them. V and J calls and clone size are as listed in that table; D and trimming were resolved from the DNA. The sample consists of some 270,000 clones, about 89% of them appearing once. This chain joins TRBV28 and TRBJ2-7, with TRBD2 as a possible D gene (5 bases). The source of this sequence is a woman aged 60-75 years who had recovered from COVID-19. Sequenced material: peripheral blood. CDR3 sequence (DNA): TGTGCCAGCAGTTTAATGGGGAGCGCGAGCTCCTACGAGCAGTACTTC. Protein: CASSLMGSASSYEQYF.